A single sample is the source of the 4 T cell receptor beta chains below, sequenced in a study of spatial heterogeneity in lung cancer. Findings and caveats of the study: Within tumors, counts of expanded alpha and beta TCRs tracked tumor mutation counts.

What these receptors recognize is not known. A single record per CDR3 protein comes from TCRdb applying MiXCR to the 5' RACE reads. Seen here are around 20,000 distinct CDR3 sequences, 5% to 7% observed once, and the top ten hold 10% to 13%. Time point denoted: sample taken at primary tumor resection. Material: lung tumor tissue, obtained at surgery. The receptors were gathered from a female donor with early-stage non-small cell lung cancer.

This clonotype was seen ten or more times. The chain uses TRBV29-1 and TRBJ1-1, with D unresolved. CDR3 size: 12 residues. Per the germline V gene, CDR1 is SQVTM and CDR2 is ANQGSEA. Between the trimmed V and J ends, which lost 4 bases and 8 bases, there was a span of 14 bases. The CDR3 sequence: CSVVEWEKEAFF. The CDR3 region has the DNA TGCAGCGTTGTGGAGTGGGAAAAGGAAGCTTTCTTT.

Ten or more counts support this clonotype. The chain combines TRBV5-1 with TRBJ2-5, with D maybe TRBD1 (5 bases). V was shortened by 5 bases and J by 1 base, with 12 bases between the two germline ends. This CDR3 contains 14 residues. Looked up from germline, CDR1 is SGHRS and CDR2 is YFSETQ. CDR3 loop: CASSYRTSQETQYF. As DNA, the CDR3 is TGCGCCAGCAGTTATCGGACAAGCCAAGAGACCCAGTACTTC.

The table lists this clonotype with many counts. The CDR3, as DNA: TGCAGCGTCATCGAGAGGACAGATACGCAGTATTTT. It specifies CSVIERTDTQYF. This sequence joins TRBV29-1 and TRBJ2-3; D remains unclear. The germline gives CDR1 SQVTM, CDR2 ANQGSEA. The length of the CDR3 is 12 residues. Trimming left V 6 bases short and J 3 bases short, with 10 bases between.

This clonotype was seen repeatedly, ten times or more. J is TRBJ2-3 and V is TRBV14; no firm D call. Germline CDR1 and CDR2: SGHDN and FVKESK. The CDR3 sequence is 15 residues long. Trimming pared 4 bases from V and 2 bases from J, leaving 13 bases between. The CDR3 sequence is CASSPILTTTDTQYF. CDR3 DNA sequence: TGTGCCAGCAGCCCCATCCTGACAACCACAGATACGCAGTATTTT. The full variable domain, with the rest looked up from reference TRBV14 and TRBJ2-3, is EAGVTQFPSHSVIEKGQTVTLRCDPISGHDNLYWYRRVMGKEIKFLLHFVKESKQDESGMPNNRFLAERTGGTYSTLKVQPAELEDSGVYFCASSPILTTTDTQYFGPGTRLTVL.